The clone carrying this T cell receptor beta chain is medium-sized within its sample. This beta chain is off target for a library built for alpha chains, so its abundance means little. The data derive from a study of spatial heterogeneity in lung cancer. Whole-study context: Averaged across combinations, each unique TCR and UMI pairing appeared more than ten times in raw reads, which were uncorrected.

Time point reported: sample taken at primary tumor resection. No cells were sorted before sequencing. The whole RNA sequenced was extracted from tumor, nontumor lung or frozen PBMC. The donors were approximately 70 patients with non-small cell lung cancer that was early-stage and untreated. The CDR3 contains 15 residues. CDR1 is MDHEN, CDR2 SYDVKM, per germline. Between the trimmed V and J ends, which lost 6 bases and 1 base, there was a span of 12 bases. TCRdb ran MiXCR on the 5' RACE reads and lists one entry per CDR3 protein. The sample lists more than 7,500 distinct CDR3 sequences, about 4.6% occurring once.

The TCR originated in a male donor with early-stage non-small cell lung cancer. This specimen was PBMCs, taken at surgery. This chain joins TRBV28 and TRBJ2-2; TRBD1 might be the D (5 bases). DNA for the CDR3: TGTGCCAGCAGGCCGATGGACATGAACACCGGGGAGCTGTTTTTT. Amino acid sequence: CASRPMDMNTGELFF.